One and the same sample provided the 9 T cell receptor beta chains below, sequenced in a study of blood T cell repertoires in COVID-19. TCRdb's table, derived via immunoSEQ multiplex PCR, lists solely in-frame clones and lacks some. Of about 58,000 clones listed, 88% are singletons. Material: peripheral blood. The receptors stem from a woman aged 45-59 years with active or convalescent COVID-19.

The DNA of the CDR3 is TGTGCCAGCAGTTTAACGGTTGGGACAGGAAGAGGGCAGTACTTC. Amino acid sequence: CASSLTVGTGRGQYF. The chain links TRBV6-5 to TRBJ2-7; 8 nucleotides line up with TRBD1. This CDR3 comprises 15 residues. Germline V lookup: CDR1 MNHEY, CDR2 SVGAGI. The V and J ends lost 4 bases and 9 bases, in that order; junction bases with no gene match: 14.

Here the CDR3 reads CASSPQAGTVNYGYTF. In DNA form, the CDR3 reads TGTGCCAGCTCACCCCAAGCCGGGACAGTGAACTATGGCTACACCTTC. This chain links TRBV18 with TRBJ1-2; 7 bases are shared with TRBD1. The CDR3 runs 16 residues. Trimming removed 3 bases from V and 2 bases from J; junction bases left unmatched: 9. Germline CDR1 and CDR2: KGHSH and LQKENI. The whole variable domain, remainder taken from reference TRBV18 and TRBJ1-2, is NAGVMQNPRHLVRRRGQEARLRCSPMKGHSHVYWYRQLPEEGLKFMVYLQKENIIDESGMPKERFSAEFPKEGPSILRIQQVVRGDSAAYFCASSPQAGTVNYGYTFGSGTRLTVV.

The chain combines TRBV14 with TRBJ2-1; no clear D gene. The CDR3 is made up of 15 amino acids. V was trimmed by 2 bases and J by 4 bases, leaving 12 bases between them. CDR1 is SGHDN and CDR2 is FVKESK in the germline V gene. This CDR3 reads CASSQSSSAYNEQFF. In DNA, the CDR3 is TGTGCCAGCAGCCAAAGTAGCTCGGCATACAATGAGCAGTTCTTC.

The DNA for the CDR3 is TGTGCCAGCCAAGGGACAGGGGGCTCACCCCTCCACTTT. This encodes CASQGTGGSPLHF. The V and J genes are TRBV12-3 or TRBV12-4 and TRBJ1-6; TRBD1 matches at 12 bases. This CDR3 has 13 residues. V lost 8 bases, J lost 10 bases, and 3 bases stayed unmatched.

The chain uses TRBV7-9 and TRBJ2-2; TRBD2 might be the D (6 bases). V was shortened by 2 bases and J by 2 bases, with 9 bases between the two germline ends. This CDR3 spans 15 amino acids. Germline V gives CDR1 SEHNR, CDR2 FQNEAQ (reference sequence). In DNA form, the CDR3 reads TGTGCCAGCAGCTTAATGGGACTTAACACCGGGGAGCTGTTTTTT. Translating gives CASSLMGLNTGELFF. Using reference TRBV7-9 and TRBJ2-2 for the parts outside the CDR3, the full variable domain is DTGVSQNPRHKITKRGQNVTFRCDPISEHNRLYWYRQTLGQGPEFLTYFQNEAQLEKSRLLSDRFSAERPKGSFSTLEIQRTEQGDSAMYLCASSLMGLNTGELFFGEGSRLTVL.

This rearrangement joins TRBV5-1 to TRBJ2-5, with a possible D match to TRBD2 (5 bases). The germline V gene has CDR1 SGHRS and CDR2 YFSETQ. The length of the CDR3 is 19 residues. V lost 0 bases and J lost 0, with 21 bases in between. For the CDR3, the DNA is TGCGCCAGCAGCTTGGATTCATTTCCCAGCGGAGTAGACCAAGAGACCCAGTACTTC. Translating gives CASSLDSFPSGVDQETQYF. Full variable domain (missing parts from reference TRBV5-1 and TRBJ2-5): KAGVTQTPRYLIKTRGQQVTLSCSPISGHRSVSWYQQTPGQGLQFLFEYFSETQRNKGNFPGRFSGRQFSNSRSEMNVSTLELGDSALYLCASSLDSFPSGVDQETQYFGPGTRLLVL.

The chain joins TRBV10-2 to TRBJ2-3; D is ambiguous. The CDR3 consists of 17 residues. Germline V gene sequence: CDR1 WSHSY, CDR2 SAAADI. V dropped 0 bases and J dropped 0 bases, with 13 bases sitting between them. The CDR3 nucleotides read TGCGCCAGCAGTGAGTCGACACCAAAAGCTAGCACAGATACGCAGTATTTT. Amino acid sequence: CASSESTPKASTDTQYF.

The chain combines TRBV27 with TRBJ2-7; weak D call: TRBD2 (5 bases). Germline V gives CDR1 MNHEY, CDR2 SMNVEV (reference sequence). V was shortened by 4 bases and J by 1 base, with 17 bases between the two germline ends. This CDR3 has 16 amino acids. CDR3 sequence reads: CASSYSFELESYEQYF. The CDR3 DNA sequence: TGTGCCAGCAGTTATTCCTTCGAACTAGAGTCCTACGAGCAGTACTTC.

This CDR3 reads CASSLVQGLKRTEAFF. CDR3 nucleotide sequence: TGCGCCAGCAGCTTGGTTCAGGGGCTCAAACGGACTGAAGCTTTCTTT. The V gene is TRBV5-1, the J gene TRBJ1-1; a weak D match, TRBD1 (6 bases). Trimming cost V 0 bases and J 5 bases, with 17 bases left between them. The CDR3 extends over 16 amino acids. The germline gives CDR1 SGHRS, CDR2 YFSETQ.